This T cell receptor beta chain is from a study of blood T cell repertoires in COVID-19. V trimming: 3 bases; J trimming: 13 bases; junction bases outside the gene matches: 5. Germline loops: CDR1 KGHDR, CDR2 SFDVKD. CDR3 size: 12 residues. Method: immunoSEQ multiplex PCR; TCRdb's copy keeps in-frame clones and lacks some. The sample holds around 310,000 clones, around nine tenths seen once. The chain recombines TRBV24-1 with TRBJ1-1; TRBD1 matches 9 bases. This TCR came from a woman between 50 and 59 years old with active or convalescent COVID-19. The sequenced sample was peripheral blood. The CDR3, as DNA: TGTGCCACCAGTGATGGGGGACAGGGCGGTTTCTTT. It yields the protein CATSDGGQGGFF.